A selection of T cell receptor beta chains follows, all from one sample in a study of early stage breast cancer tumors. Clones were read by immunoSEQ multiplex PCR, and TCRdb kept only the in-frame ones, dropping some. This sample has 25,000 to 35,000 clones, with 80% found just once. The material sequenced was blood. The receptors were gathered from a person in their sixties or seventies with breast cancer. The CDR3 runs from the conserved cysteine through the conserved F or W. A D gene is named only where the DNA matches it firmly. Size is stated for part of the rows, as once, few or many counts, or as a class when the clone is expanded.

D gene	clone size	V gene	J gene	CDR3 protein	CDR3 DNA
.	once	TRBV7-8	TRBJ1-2	CASSFRGAEGGYGYTF	TGTGCCAGCAGCTTCCGCGGGGCAGAGGGAGGTTATGGCTACACCTTC
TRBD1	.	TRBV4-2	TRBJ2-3	CASSQGDRGDTQYF	TGTGCCAGCAGCCAAGGGGACAGGGGAGATACGCAGTATTTT
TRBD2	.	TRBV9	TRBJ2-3	CASSVGTSGIDTQYF	TGTGCCAGCAGCGTTGGGACTAGCGGAATAGATACGCAGTATTTT
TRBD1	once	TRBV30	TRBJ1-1	CASEGTGGWTEAFF	TGTGCCTCAGAGGGGACAGGGGGGTGGACTGAAGCTTTCTTT
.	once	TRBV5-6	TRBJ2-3	CASSYGPEADTQYF	TGTGCCAGCAGCTATGGCCCGGAGGCTGATACGCAGTATTTT
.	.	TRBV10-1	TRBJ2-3	CASSEGHPSTDTQYF	TGCGCCAGCAGTGAGGGGCACCCGAGCACAGATACGCAGTATTTT
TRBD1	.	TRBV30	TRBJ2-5	CAWGTGAETQYF	TGTGCCTGGGGGACAGGGGCCGAGACCCAGTACTTC
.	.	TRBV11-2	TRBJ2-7	CASSLAASGSSPYEQYF	TGTGCCAGCAGCTTAGCGGCCAGCGGTAGCTCCCCCTACGAGCAGTACTTC
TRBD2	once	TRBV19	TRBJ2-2	CASSMGGRALSSGELFF	TGTGCCAGTAGTATGGGCGGGAGGGCCCTCAGTTCAGGGGAGCTGTTTTTT
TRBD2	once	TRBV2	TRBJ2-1	CASSETSGRASHEQFF	TGTGCCAGCAGTGAAACTAGCGGGAGGGCCTCCCATGAGCAGTTCTTC
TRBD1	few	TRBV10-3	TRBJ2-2	CAISRDRVGTGELFF	TGTGCCATCAGCAGGGACAGGGTGGGCACCGGGGAGCTGTTTTTT
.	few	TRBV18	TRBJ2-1	CASSQRGHPGEQFF	TGTGCCAGCTCACAACGAGGACATCCGGGTGAGCAGTTCTTC
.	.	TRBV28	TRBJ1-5	CASSLLRQPQHF	TGTGCCAGCAGTTTACTCAGGCAGCCCCAGCATTTT
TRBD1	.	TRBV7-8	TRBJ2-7	CASSRIQGAGYEQYF	TGTGCCAGCAGCCGAATCCAGGGGGCGGGGTACGAGCAGTACTTC
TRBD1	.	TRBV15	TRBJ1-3	CATSTHRGGNTIYF	TGTGCCACCAGCACACACAGGGGCGGAAACACCATATATTTT
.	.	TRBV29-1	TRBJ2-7	CSVEGQGYEQYF	TGCAGCGTTGAAGGGCAGGGCTACGAGCAGTACTTC
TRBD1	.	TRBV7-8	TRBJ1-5	CASSWGTGGGQPQHF	TGTGCCAGCAGCTGGGGGACAGGGGGCGGGCAGCCCCAGCATTTT
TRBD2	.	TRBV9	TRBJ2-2	CASSVGLARVNTGELFF	TGTGCCAGCAGCGTAGGACTAGCGCGCGTGAACACCGGGGAGCTGTTTTTT
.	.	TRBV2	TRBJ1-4	CASVFGVTPNEKLFF	TGTGCCAGCGTGTTCGGGGTCACCCCTAATGAAAAACTGTTTTTT
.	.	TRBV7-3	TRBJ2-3	CASSPDTDTQYF	TGTGCCAGCAGCCCAGATACAGATACGCAGTATTTT
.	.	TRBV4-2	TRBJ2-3	CASSREGGLTSTDTQYF	TGTGCCAGCAGCCGGGAAGGGGGACTAACCAGCACAGATACGCAGTATTTT
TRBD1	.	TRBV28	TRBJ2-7	CASSQGQGSYEQYF	TGTGCCAGCAGCCAGGGACAGGGTTCCTACGAGCAGTACTTC
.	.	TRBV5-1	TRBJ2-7	CASSETTYEQYF	TGCGCCAGCAGCGAGACAACCTACGAGCAGTACTTC
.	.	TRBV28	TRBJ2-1	CASSPSGIGTYNEQFF	TGTGCCAGCAGCCCATCCGGGATCGGGACCTACAATGAGCAGTTCTTC